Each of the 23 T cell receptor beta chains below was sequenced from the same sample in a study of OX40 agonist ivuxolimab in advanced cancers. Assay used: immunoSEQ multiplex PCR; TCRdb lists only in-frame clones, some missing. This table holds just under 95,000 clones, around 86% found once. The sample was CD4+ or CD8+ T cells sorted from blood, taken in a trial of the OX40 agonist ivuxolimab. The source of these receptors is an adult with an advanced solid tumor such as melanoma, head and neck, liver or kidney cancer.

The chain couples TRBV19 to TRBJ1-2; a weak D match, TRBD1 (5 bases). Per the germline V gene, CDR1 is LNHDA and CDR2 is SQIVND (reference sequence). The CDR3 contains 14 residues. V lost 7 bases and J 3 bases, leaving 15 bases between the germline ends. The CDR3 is CASNKPGAYYGYTF. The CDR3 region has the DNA TGTGCCAGTAATAAACCCGGGGCCTACTATGGCTACACCTTC.

In nucleotides, the CDR3 is TGTGCCAGCTCACCAACTTCGTACAATGAGCAGTTCTTC. Its protein is CASSPTSYNEQFF. The chain uses TRBV18 and TRBJ2-1; D not certain. There are 13 residues in the CDR3. Germline CDR1 KGHSH, CDR2 LQKENI. The V and J ends lost 2 bases and 4 bases respectively, with 6 bases between them.

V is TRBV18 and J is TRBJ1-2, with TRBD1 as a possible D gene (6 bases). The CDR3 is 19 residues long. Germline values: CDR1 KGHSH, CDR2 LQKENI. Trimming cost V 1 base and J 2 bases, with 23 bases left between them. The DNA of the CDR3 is TGTGCCAGCTCACCACTCCGGTTATCAGGGGTGGGGAACAACTATGGCTACACCTTC. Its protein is CASSPLRLSGVGNNYGYTF.

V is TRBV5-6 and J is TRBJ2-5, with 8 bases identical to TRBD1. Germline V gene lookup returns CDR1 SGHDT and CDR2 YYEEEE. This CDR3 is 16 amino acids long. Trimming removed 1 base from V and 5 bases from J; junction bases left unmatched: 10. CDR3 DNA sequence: TGTGCCAGCAGCTTGACCGGACAGGGCAAGTTGGAGACCCAGTACTTC. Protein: CASSLTGQGKLETQYF.

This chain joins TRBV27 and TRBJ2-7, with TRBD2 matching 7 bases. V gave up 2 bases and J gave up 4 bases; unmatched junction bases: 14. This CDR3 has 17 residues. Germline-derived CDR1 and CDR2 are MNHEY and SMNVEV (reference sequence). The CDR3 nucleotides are TGTGCCAGCAGTTTACGACCCCGACTAGCTAGGCCATACGAGCAGTACTTC. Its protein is CASSLRPRLARPYEQYF.

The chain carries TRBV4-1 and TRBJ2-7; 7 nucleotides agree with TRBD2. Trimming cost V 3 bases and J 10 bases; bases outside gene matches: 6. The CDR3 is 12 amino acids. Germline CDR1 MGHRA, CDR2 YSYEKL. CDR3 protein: CASSHQGLEQYF. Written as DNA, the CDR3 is TGCGCCAGCAGCCACCAAGGACTAGAACAGTACTTC.

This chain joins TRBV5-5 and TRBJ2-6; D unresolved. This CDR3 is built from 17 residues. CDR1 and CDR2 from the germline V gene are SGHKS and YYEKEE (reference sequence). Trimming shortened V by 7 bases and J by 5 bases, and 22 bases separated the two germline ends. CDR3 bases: TGTGCCAGCTGTGGTTATGTCGCACAAAGTCGGGCCAACGTCCTGACTTTC. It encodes CASCGYVAQSRANVLTF.

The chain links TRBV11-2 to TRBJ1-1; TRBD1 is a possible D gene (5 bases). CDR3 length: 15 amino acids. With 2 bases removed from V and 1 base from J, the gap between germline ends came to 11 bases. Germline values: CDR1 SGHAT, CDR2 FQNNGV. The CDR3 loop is CASSLFTGGNTEAFF. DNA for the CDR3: TGTGCCAGCAGCTTATTCACCGGGGGGAACACTGAAGCTTTCTTT.

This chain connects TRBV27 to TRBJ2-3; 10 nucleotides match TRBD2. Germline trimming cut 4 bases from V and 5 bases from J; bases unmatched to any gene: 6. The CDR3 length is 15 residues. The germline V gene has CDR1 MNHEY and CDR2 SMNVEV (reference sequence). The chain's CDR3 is CASSWSGGALDTQYF. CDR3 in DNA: TGTGCCAGCAGTTGGAGCGGGGGGGCCTTAGATACGCAGTATTTT.

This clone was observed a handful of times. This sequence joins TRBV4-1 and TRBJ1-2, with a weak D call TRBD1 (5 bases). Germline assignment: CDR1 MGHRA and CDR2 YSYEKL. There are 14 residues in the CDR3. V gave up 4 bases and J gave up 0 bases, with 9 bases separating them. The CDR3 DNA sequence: TGCGCCAGCAGCCGGGACCGTTCTAACTATGGCTACACCTTC. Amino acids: CASSRDRSNYGYTF.

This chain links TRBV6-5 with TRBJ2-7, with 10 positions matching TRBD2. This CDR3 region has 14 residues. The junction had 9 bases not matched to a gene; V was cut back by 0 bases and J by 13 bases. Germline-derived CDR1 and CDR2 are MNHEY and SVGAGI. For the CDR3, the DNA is TGTGCCAGCAGTTACTCGAGTAGCGGGGGGCCTTATTACTTC. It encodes CASSYSSSGGPYYF.

The CDR3 sequence: CASSAEGRSGGYTF. The CDR3, as DNA: TGTGCCAGTAGTGCTGAAGGACGGTCCGGTGGCTACACCTTC. The chain links TRBV19 to TRBJ1-2; D not certain. The CDR3 is made up of 14 amino acids. V lost 5 bases, J lost 7 bases, and 17 bases lay in between. Germline V lookup: CDR1 LNHDA, CDR2 SQIVND (reference sequence).

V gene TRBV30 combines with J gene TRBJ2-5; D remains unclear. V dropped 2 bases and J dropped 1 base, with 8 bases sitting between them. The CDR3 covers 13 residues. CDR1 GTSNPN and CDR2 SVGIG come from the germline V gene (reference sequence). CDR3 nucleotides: TGTGCCTGGAGTAAACGACTCCAAGAGACCCAGTACTTC. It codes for CAWSKRLQETQYF.

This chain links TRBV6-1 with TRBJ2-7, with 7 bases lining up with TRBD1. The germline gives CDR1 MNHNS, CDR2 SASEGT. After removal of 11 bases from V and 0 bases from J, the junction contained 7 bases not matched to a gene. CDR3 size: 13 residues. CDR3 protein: CAGRGTASYEQYF. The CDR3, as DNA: TGTGCCGGGAGAGGGACAGCCTCCTACGAGCAGTACTTC.

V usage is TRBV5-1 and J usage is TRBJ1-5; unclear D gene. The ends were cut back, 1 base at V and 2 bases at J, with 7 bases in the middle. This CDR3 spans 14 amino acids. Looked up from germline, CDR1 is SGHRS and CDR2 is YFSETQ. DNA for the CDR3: TGCGCCAGCAGCTTGAGTACGGGCAATCAGCCCCAGCATTTT. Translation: CASSLSTGNQPQHF.

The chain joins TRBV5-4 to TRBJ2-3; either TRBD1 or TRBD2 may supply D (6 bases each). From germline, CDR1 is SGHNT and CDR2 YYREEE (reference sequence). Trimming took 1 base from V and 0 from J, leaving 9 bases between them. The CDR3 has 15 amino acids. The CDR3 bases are TGTGCCAGCAGCTTGAAGGGGGGTAGCACAGATACGCAGTATTTT. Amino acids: CASSLKGGSTDTQYF. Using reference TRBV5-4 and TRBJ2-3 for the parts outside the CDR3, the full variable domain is ETGVTQSPTHLIKTRGQQVTLRCSSQSGHNTVSWYQQALGQGPQFIFQYYREEENGRGNFPPRFSGLQFPNYSSELNVNALELDDSALYLCASSLKGGSTDTQYFGPGTRLTVL.

CDR3 sequence reads: CASSPRAQSNEQFF. The DNA for the CDR3 is TGTGCCAGCAGCCCTAGGGCCCAGTCCAATGAGCAGTTCTTC. The chain couples TRBV14 to TRBJ2-1; D uncertain. V lost 4 bases to trimming and J lost 6 bases, with 13 bases between them. This CDR3 region has 14 residues. Per germline, CDR1 SGHDN and CDR2 FVKESK.

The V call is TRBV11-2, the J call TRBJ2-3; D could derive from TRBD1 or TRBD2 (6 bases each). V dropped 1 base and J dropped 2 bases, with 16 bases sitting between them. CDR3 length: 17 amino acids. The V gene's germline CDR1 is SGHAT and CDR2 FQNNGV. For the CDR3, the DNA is TGTGCCAGCAGCTTAGCCGGGGGCAGGACTTCCACAGATACGCAGTATTTT. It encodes CASSLAGGRTSTDTQYF.

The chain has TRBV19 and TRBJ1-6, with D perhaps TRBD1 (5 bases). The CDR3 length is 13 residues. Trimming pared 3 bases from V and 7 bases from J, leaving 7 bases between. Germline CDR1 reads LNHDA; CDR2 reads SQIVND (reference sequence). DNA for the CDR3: TGTGCCAGTAGTATGACAGCCAATTCACCCCTCCACTTT. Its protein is CASSMTANSPLHF. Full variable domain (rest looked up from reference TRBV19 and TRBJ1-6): DGGITQSPKYLFRKEGQNVTLSCEQNLNHDAMYWYRQDPGQGLRLIYYSQIVNDFQKGDIAEGYSVSREKKESFPLTVTSAQKNPTAFYLCASSMTANSPLHFGNGTRLTVT.

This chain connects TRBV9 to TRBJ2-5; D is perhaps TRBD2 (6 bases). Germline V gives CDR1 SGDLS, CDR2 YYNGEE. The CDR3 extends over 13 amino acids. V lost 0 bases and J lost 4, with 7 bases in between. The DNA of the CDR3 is TGTGCCAGCAGCGTAGGGCGGGGAGAGACCCAGTACTTC. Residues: CASSVGRGETQYF.

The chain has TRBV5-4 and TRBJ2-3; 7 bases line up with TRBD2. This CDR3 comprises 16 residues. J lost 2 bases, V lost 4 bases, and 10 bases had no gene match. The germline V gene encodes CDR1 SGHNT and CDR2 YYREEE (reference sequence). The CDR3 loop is CASSPRAGRNTDTQYF. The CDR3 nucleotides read TGTGCCAGCAGCCCCAGAGCGGGGAGGAACACAGATACGCAGTATTTT.

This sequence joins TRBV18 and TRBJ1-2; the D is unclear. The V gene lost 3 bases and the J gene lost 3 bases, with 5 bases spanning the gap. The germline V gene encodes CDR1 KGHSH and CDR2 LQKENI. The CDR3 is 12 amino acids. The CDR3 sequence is CASSPDDYGYTF. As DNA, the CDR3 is TGTGCCAGCTCACCCGACGACTATGGCTACACCTTC.

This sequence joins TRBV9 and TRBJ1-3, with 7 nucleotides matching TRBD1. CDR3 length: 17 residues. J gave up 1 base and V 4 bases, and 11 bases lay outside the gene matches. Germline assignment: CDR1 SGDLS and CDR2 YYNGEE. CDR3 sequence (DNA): TGTGCCAGCAGCTCTGACAGGGCCCTTTGGTCTGGAAACACCATATATTTT. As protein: CASSSDRALWSGNTIYF.